What follows describes a single T cell receptor beta chain. Its target antigen remains unknown. Per-base quality was not reported, and no clone a single base away is much larger than it. The sample originates from a study of blood T cell repertoires in COVID-19 (dated by TCRdb to between 2020 and 2021). A note on the overall study: Collaborator samples came from the United States, Italy and Spain and covered acute and convalescent phases of COVID-19. The sample metadata nearly always contained a de-identified subject ID, COVID-19 status, age in years and sex. The material from the prospective study consisted of cDNA or gDNA derived from T cells, B-cell-depleted T cells, or PBMCs. The repertoires were made available in a free public database intended to serve as a resource for research on the immune response to SARS-CoV-2. The dataset comprised deeply sampled blood TCRbeta repertoires from subjects exposed to, actively infected with, or recovered from COVID-19. Samples came from the ongoing ImmuneRACE study (first 160 participants) plus 1,254 subjects from 6 global collaborators. Where available, HLA class I and class II types were taken from metadata supplied by the sample provider and were not determined by assay-based typing. General conclusions and limits of the study: The amount of clinical and demographic metadata varied by source and participant and was provided uncurated.

TCRbeta CDR3 regions were amplified from genomic DNA by means of the immunoSEQ Assay, a bias-controlled multiplex PCR. Turning to the authors' computational methods: Within the assay, amplification of reference gene primers was used to estimate how many nucleated cells each sample contained. To quantify the absolute abundance of each unique TCRbeta CDR3 rearrangement, sequence reads were collapsed and filtered. For each sample, productive Simpson clonality was calculated by taking the square root of Simpson's diversity index across productive rearrangements. TCRdb obtained this table from immuneACCESS and retained in-frame rearrangements with V and J assigned. These tables miss some clones; where compared with another copy, unresolved V genes account for less than half of the shortfall, and the remainder is unexplained. The V and J calls and clone size are taken from that table; D and trimming were inferred from the DNA. The sample table holds 150,000 or so clones, of which roughly 86% were seen once. The top ten clones comprise 11% of the sample.

In Seattle, one collaborating source enrolled patients while the infection was active and tracked those patients longitudinally over the course of disease. Collaborating institutions collected whole blood in K2EDTA tubes following their own protocols. For TCRbeta analysis, collaborators shipped samples in one of three forms: frozen whole blood, isolated PBMCs, or DNA extracted from either of those sample types. V and J are trimmed by 6 bases and 2 bases, and the gene matches miss 6 bases of the junction. CDR1 and CDR2 are drawn from the germline V gene (reference sequence): MNHEY, SMNVEV. The CDR3 holds 15 amino acids from the cysteine to the phenylalanine. CDR3 DNA is the only sequence kept; it has 45 bases, read in frame from the first base.

The chain couples TRBV27 to TRBJ1-2; 10 bases in the middle match TRBD1. The TCR originated in a woman aged 65 to 85 with COVID-19, enrolled during active disease. Sequenced material: peripheral blood. CDR3 reads: CASSRTGGYNYGYTF. In nucleotides, the sequence is TGTGCCAGCAGCCGGACAGGGGGATACAACTATGGCTACACCTTC.